Listed below are T cell receptor beta chains from one sample, sequenced in a study of T cell responses to AZD1222 COVID-19 vaccine. Repertoires were generated with immunoSEQ multiplex PCR, while TCRdb's copy carries only in-frame clones and drops some. The sample consists of 120,000 or so clones, more than 85% of them appearing once. Sequenced here: peripheral blood, sampled 28 days after the second AZD1222 dose. These receptor sequences come from an adult who received the AZD1222 COVID-19 vaccine. CDR3s include the opening cysteine and the closing phenylalanine or tryptophan. A D gene is named only where the DNA matches it firmly. For some rows the clone size is stated as once, few or many, or as a class when expanded; others skip it.

clone_size: -; v_call: TRBV11-2; j_call: TRBJ1-2; d_call: -; cdr3_nt: TGTGCCAGCAGTCGGGCGGGGTTGGATGGCTACACCTTC; cdr3_aa: CASSRAGLDGYTF
clone_size: -; v_call: TRBV6-1; j_call: TRBJ1-1; d_call: TRBD1; cdr3_nt: TGTGCCAGCAGTGCGATGCCAGACAGGGTATACTCTGAAGCTTTCTTT; cdr3_aa: CASSAMPDRVYSEAFF
clone_size: -; v_call: TRBV5-6; j_call: TRBJ2-3; d_call: TRBD2; cdr3_nt: TGTGCCAGCAGCTTGGTGCGGGGGGGCTGGACAGATACGCAGTATTTT; cdr3_aa: CASSLVRGGWTDTQYF
clone_size: -; v_call: TRBV6-1; j_call: TRBJ2-7; d_call: -; cdr3_nt: TGTGCCAGCAGTGAAGGAGCCGGCACCGGAAACGAGCAGTACTTC; cdr3_aa: CASSEGAGTGNEQYF
clone_size: -; v_call: TRBV4-3; j_call: TRBJ2-2; d_call: TRBD2; cdr3_nt: TGCGCCAGCAGCCCCCAGCGGGGGGGTTTAAACACCGGGGAGCTGTTTTTT; cdr3_aa: CASSPQRGGLNTGELFF
clone_size: -; v_call: TRBV4-3; j_call: TRBJ1-6; d_call: -; cdr3_nt: TGCGCCAGCAGCCAAGAGTACAGGGTGAATTCACCCCTCCACTTT; cdr3_aa: CASSQEYRVNSPLHF
clone_size: -; v_call: TRBV5-1; j_call: TRBJ1-2; d_call: TRBD1; cdr3_nt: TGCGCCAGCAGATTGGGACAGGCGTTAGGGACGAATGGCTACACCTTC; cdr3_aa: CASRLGQALGTNGYTF
clone_size: -; v_call: TRBV5-1; j_call: TRBJ1-4; d_call: -; cdr3_nt: TGCGCCAGCAGCAGGGGGAAACCCAATAATGAAAAACTGTTTTTT; cdr3_aa: CASSRGKPNNEKLFF
clone_size: -; v_call: TRBV11-2; j_call: TRBJ1-1; d_call: TRBD1; cdr3_nt: TGTGCCAGCAGCTCAGTGGACAGGGGTATGAACACTGAAGCTTTCTTT; cdr3_aa: CASSSVDRGMNTEAFF
clone_size: -; v_call: TRBV12-3/TRBV12-4; j_call: TRBJ1-3; d_call: -; cdr3_nt: TGTGCCAGCAGTTGGGACCGAAGCACCATATATTTT; cdr3_aa: CASSWDRSTIYF
clone_size: -; v_call: TRBV21-1; j_call: TRBJ2-7; d_call: -; cdr3_nt: TGTGCCGGCAGAGGCAATTACGAGCAGTACTTC; cdr3_aa: CAGRGNYEQYF
clone_size: -; v_call: TRBV19; j_call: TRBJ1-6; d_call: TRBD1; cdr3_nt: TGTGCCAGAGACAGGCCCAGGGGGATCCACTTT; cdr3_aa: CARDRPRGIHF
clone_size: -; v_call: TRBV14; j_call: TRBJ1-6; d_call: -; cdr3_nt: TGTGCCAGCAGCTTCTTCTCAGGGGTGGTCGGCTCACCCCTCCACTTT; cdr3_aa: CASSFFSGVVGSPLHF
clone_size: -; v_call: TRBV5-1; j_call: TRBJ1-1; d_call: -; cdr3_nt: TGCGCCAGCAGCTTGGGGGTAGCGGTGAACACTGAAGCTTTCTTT; cdr3_aa: CASSLGVAVNTEAFF
clone_size: -; v_call: TRBV19; j_call: TRBJ1-1; d_call: -; cdr3_nt: TGTGCCAGTAGTCGGAGGGATCTGTACACTGAAGCTTTCTTT; cdr3_aa: CASSRRDLYTEAFF
clone_size: -; v_call: TRBV5-1; j_call: TRBJ2-1; d_call: -; cdr3_nt: TGCGCCAGCAGCTTGGAAGTAAGGGGATCCTACAATGAGCAGTTCTTC; cdr3_aa: CASSLEVRGSYNEQFF
clone_size: once; v_call: TRBV7-2; j_call: TRBJ2-1; d_call: TRBD1; cdr3_nt: TGTGCCAGCAGCTCCATGGAAGCGACAGGGGTGAATGAGCAGTTCTTC; cdr3_aa: CASSSMEATGVNEQFF
clone_size: few; v_call: TRBV19; j_call: TRBJ2-7; d_call: TRBD1; cdr3_nt: TGTGCCAGTAGTTTAACCGGGACAGGGCTCTACGAGCAGTACTTC; cdr3_aa: CASSLTGTGLYEQYF
clone_size: once; v_call: TRBV18; j_call: TRBJ1-2; d_call: -; cdr3_nt: TGTGCCAGCTCCAGGAGCGGGGCTTCTTATGGCTACACCTTC; cdr3_aa: CASSRSGASYGYTF
clone_size: -; v_call: TRBV7-8; j_call: TRBJ2-3; d_call: -; cdr3_nt: TGTGCCAGCACCGAACAGGGCCCAGATACGCAGTATTTT; cdr3_aa: CASTEQGPDTQYF
clone_size: -; v_call: TRBV19; j_call: TRBJ1-5; d_call: TRBD1; cdr3_nt: TGTGCCAGTAGGCCGACAGGGCCGAATAACCAGCCCCAGCATTTT; cdr3_aa: CASRPTGPNNQPQHF
clone_size: -; v_call: TRBV7-8; j_call: TRBJ1-1; d_call: -; cdr3_nt: TGTGCCAGCAGCGGTAGAACACCCCCGAACACTGAAGCTTTCTTT; cdr3_aa: CASSGRTPPNTEAFF
clone_size: -; v_call: TRBV4-3; j_call: TRBJ2-6; d_call: -; cdr3_nt: TGCGCCAGCAGCCAGATGTTTGGACAAAACTCTGGGGCCAACGTCCTGACTTTC; cdr3_aa: CASSQMFGQNSGANVLTF